Listed below are T cell receptor beta chains from one sample, sequenced in a study of blood T cells in healthy people across ages. Via MiXCR, TCRdb re-called the 5' RACE reads, giving one row per CDR3 protein. The data show more than 500,000 distinct CDR3 sequences, roughly 29% seen once. Specimen: blood. All receptors come from a woman in her 70s in good health. The CDR3 runs from the conserved cysteine through the conserved F or W. The order of the fields is CDR3 protein, CDR3 DNA, J gene, D gene, clone size, V gene. The D gene is left open where the match is weak. Expanded clones are given a class, and other clones once, few, many or no size at all.

CDR3: CASSPRQVQPQHF
DNA: TGTGCCAGCAGCCCAAGACAGGTTCAGCCCCAGCATTTT
J: TRBJ1-5
D: NA
size: NA
V: TRBV12-3/TRBV12-4

CDR3: CASSYSRGYGEKLFF
DNA: TGTGCCAGCAGTTACTCGAGGGGTTACGGTGAAAAACTGTTTTTT
J: TRBJ1-4
D: NA
size: NA
V: TRBV6-5

CDR3: CASSKGQGSGETQYF
DNA: TGTGCCAGCAGCAAGGGACAGGGGTCGGGAGAGACCCAGTACTTC
J: TRBJ2-5
D: NA
size: few
V: TRBV21-1

CDR3: CSAMTGRETQYF
DNA: TGCAGTGCTATGACAGGGAGGGAGACCCAGTACTTC
J: TRBJ2-5
D: NA
size: few
V: TRBV20-1

CDR3: CAWSPSGGGEAFF
DNA: TGTGCCTGGAGTCCCTCCGGGGGAGGAGAAGCTTTCTTT
J: TRBJ1-1
D: NA
size: NA
V: TRBV30

CDR3: CASSLGIGGGQPQHF
DNA: TGTGCCAGCAGCTTAGGAATAGGGGGCGGTCAGCCCCAGCATTTT
J: TRBJ1-5
D: TRBD1
size: NA
V: TRBV7-9

CDR3: CASSPDLGNEQFF
DNA: TGCGCCAGCAGCCCCGACCTTGGCAATGAGCAGTTCTTC
J: TRBJ2-1
D: NA
size: few
V: TRBV5-1

CDR3: CASSQVHRSGEKLFF
DNA: TGCGCCAGCAGCCAAGTGCACAGGTCGGGGGAAAAACTGTTTTTT
J: TRBJ1-4
D: NA
size: few
V: TRBV4-3

CDR3: CASSQGGNLQETQYF
DNA: TGCGCCAGCAGCCAAGGGGGAAACCTGCAAGAGACCCAGTACTTC
J: TRBJ2-5
D: NA
size: NA
V: TRBV4-3

CDR3: CSASGSWGGNTIYF
DNA: TGCAGTGCTAGCGGCTCCTGGGGTGGAAACACCATATATTTT
J: TRBJ1-3
D: NA
size: few
V: TRBV20-1

CDR3: CSANGQGTETQYF
DNA: TGCAGTGCTAACGGACAGGGAACAGAGACCCAGTACTTC
J: TRBJ2-5
D: TRBD1
size: few
V: TRBV20-1

CDR3: CSARDPRDETQYF
DNA: TGCAGTGCTAGAGATCCCCGGGACGAGACCCAGTACTTC
J: TRBJ2-5
D: NA
size: NA
V: TRBV20-1

CDR3: CASSLFHQRLKETQYF
DNA: TGTGCCAGCAGCTTGTTCCACCAACGCCTCAAAGAGACCCAGTACTTC
J: TRBJ2-5
D: NA
size: NA
V: TRBV7-2

CDR3: CSVDGRRGGTDTQYF
DNA: TGCAGCGTTGATGGTAGGAGGGGGGGCACAGATACGCAGTATTTT
J: TRBJ2-3
D: NA
size: NA
V: TRBV29-1

CDR3: CTSSQAVLNQPQHF
DNA: TGCACCAGCAGTCAAGCGGTCCTTAATCAGCCCCAGCATTTT
J: TRBJ1-5
D: NA
size: NA
V: TRBV4-3

CDR3: CASSQDLFGTSNSPLHF
DNA: TGCGCCAGCAGCCAAGATTTATTTGGGACCTCAAATTCACCCCTCCACTTT
J: TRBJ1-6
D: NA
size: few
V: TRBV4-3

CDR3: CAISESTSGGFDEQYF
DNA: TGTGCCATCAGTGAGTCGACTAGCGGGGGTTTCGACGAGCAGTACTTC
J: TRBJ2-7
D: TRBD2
size: NA
V: TRBV10-3

CDR3: CSAPGLPYEQYF
DNA: TGCAGTGCTCCGGGATTGCCCTACGAGCAGTACTTC
J: TRBJ2-7
D: NA
size: few
V: TRBV20-1

CDR3: CASSFTTGRGSYEQYF
DNA: TGTGCCAGCAGTTTTACCACTGGTAGAGGGTCCTACGAGCAGTACTTC
J: TRBJ2-7
D: NA
size: few
V: TRBV12-3/TRBV12-4

CDR3: CSVESLGGGTQYF
DNA: TGCAGCGTTGAGTCTTTAGGCGGAGGCACCCAGTACTTC
J: TRBJ2-5
D: NA
size: NA
V: TRBV29-1

CDR3: CATATRAVVNEQFF
DNA: TGTGCCACCGCCACTAGAGCGGTTGTCAATGAGCAGTTCTTC
J: TRBJ2-1
D: NA
size: NA
V: TRBV18

CDR3: CASSVAGRGETQYF
DNA: TGTGCCAGCAGCGTAGCGGGTCGGGGAGAGACCCAGTACTTC
J: TRBJ2-5
D: NA
size: NA
V: TRBV9